These T cell receptor beta chains were read from a single sample in a study of blood T cell repertoires in COVID-19. Assay used: immunoSEQ multiplex PCR; TCRdb lists only in-frame clones, some missing. The table lists roughly 200,000 clones, 90% of them singletons. The sequencing input was peripheral blood. The origin of the receptors is a man between 45 and 60 years old with acute or convalescent COVID-19. Both conserved end residues are part of each CDR3. Each record gives: D gene, J gene, clone size, V gene, CDR3 length, CDR3 DNA, CDR3 protein. The D gene is left open where the match is weak. The size entry is marked missing in some rows and otherwise reads once, few, many or a size class.

>TRBD2|TRBJ2-2|few|TRBV7-3|18
TGTGCCAGCAGCTTAACCCCTAGCGGCAGGCAGAACACCGGGGAGCTGTTTTTT
CASSLTPSGRQNTGELFF
>TRBD2|TRBJ2-7|.|TRBV9|16
TGTGCCAGCAGCGCCCAAATAGCGGGAGGGACATACGAGCAGTACTTC
CASSAQIAGGTYEQYF
>TRBD2|TRBJ2-7|.|TRBV28|16
TGTGCCAGCAGCGGACTAGCGGGATGGGCGACCTACGAGCAGTACTTC
CASSGLAGWATYEQYF
>.|TRBJ1-6|once|TRBV30|14
TGTGCCTGGAGCCCGGGCAGGGGCAGTTCACCCCTCCACTTT
CAWSPGRGSSPLHF
>.|TRBJ1-1|.|TRBV27|13
TGTGCCAGCAGCCCCGTTGCGCCCACTGAAGCTTTCTTT
CASSPVAPTEAFF
>TRBD2|TRBJ2-2|.|TRBV24-1|18
TGTGCCACCAGTGAACCAACTAGCGGGAGGGCTCGGACCGGGGAGCTGTTTTTT
CATSEPTSGRARTGELFF
>.|TRBJ1-3|.|TRBV20-1|11
TGCAGTGCTTCGTCTGGAAACACCATATATTTT
CSASSGNTIYF
>.|TRBJ1-1|.|TRBV3-1/TRBV3-2|15
TGTGCCAGCAGCCTAAGGGGGGGTATGAACACTGAAGCTTTCTTT
CASSLRGGMNTEAFF
>.|TRBJ1-6|.|TRBV13|14
TGTGCCTGCGGCAGGGGTTCCTATAATTCACCCCTCCACTTT
CACGRGSYNSPLHF
>.|TRBJ2-1|.|TRBV27|14
TGTGCCAGCAGTTTATCCAGGCGTGGCATTGAGCAGTTCTTC
CASSLSRRGIEQFF
>.|TRBJ2-4|.|TRBV30|14
TGTGCCTGGAGTGTACCAGGAGGCGTGGGCATTCAGTACTTC
CAWSVPGGVGIQYF
>TRBD1|TRBJ2-3|.|TRBV7-8|15
TGTGCCAGCAGCTCCAGGGGGCTCAGCACAGATACGCAGTATTTT
CASSSRGLSTDTQYF
>TRBD1|TRBJ1-5|.|TRBV18|17
TGTGCCAGCTCGCACAGGGGCCAAATGTATAGCAATCAGCCCCAGCATTTT
CASSHRGQMYSNQPQHF
>TRBD1|TRBJ1-2|.|TRBV19|15
TGTGCCAGTAGTTCCCGGATCGACAGGGCAGGCGGCTACACCTTC
CASSSRIDRAGGYTF
>.|TRBJ1-5|.|TRBV12-3/TRBV12-4|13
TGTGCCAGCAGTTTCATGGTTAGTCAGCCCCAGCATTTT
CASSFMVSQPQHF
>.|TRBJ2-1|.|TRBV6-2/TRBV6-3|15
TGTGCCAGCAGTTACTCTGGACAGACTTACAATGAGCAGTTCTTC
CASSYSGQTYNEQFF
>.|TRBJ1-2|.|TRBV28|14
TGTGCCAGCAGTTTAGCGGGGGCTTGGTATGGCTACACCTTC
CASSLAGAWYGYTF
>.|TRBJ1-4|.|TRBV10-1|14
TGCGCCAGAGGGGGGGCAGGCGGTAATGAAAAACTGTTTTTT
CARGGAGGNEKLFF
>TRBD2|TRBJ2-1|.|TRBV10-2|16
TGCGCCAGCAGTGACAGGTCGACTAGCGGTTACAATGAGCAGTTCTTC
CASSDRSTSGYNEQFF
>.|TRBJ2-2|once|TRBV30|16
TGTGCCTGGAGTATCGGAGGGGGCGGCTCGAGAGGGGAGCTGTTTTTT
CAWSIGGGGSRGELFF
>.|TRBJ2-2|.|TRBV28|17
TGTGCCAGCAGTCCCCCGAGGGCCCGGAGAGACACCGGGGAGCTGTTTTTT
CASSPPRARRDTGELFF
>.|TRBJ2-3|.|TRBV6-4|13
TGTGCCAGCAGTGACTCCCGAGGTGGTACGCAGTATTTT
CASSDSRGGTQYF
>.|TRBJ1-2|.|TRBV5-1|13
TGCGCCAGCAGCTTTAACGGTAGAGAAAGCTACACCTTC
CASSFNGRESYTF
>TRBD2|TRBJ2-7|few|TRBV7-9|15
TGTGCCAGCAGCAGCGGCCGGGACTACTCCTACGAGCAGTACTTC
CASSSGRDYSYEQYF
>.|TRBJ1-1|.|TRBV27|16
TGTGCCAGCAGTCCCCTTCCCGCAGGGTTGAACACTGAAGCTTTCTTT
CASSPLPAGLNTEAFF
>.|TRBJ1-1|.|TRBV4-2|16
TGTGCCAGCAGCCACATCATGCAGGGATGGAACACTGAAGCTTTCTTT
CASSHIMQGWNTEAFF
>TRBD1|TRBJ1-1|.|TRBV29-1|13
TGCAGCGTGGGGGGACAGTCGAACACTGAAGCTTTCTTT
CSVGGQSNTEAFF
>TRBD2|TRBJ2-5|.|TRBV9|15
TGTGCCAGCACCCCTAGTAGCGGGATATGGGAGACCCAGTACTTC
CASTPSSGIWETQYF
>.|TRBJ2-1|.|TRBV19|16
TGTGCCAGTAGCCCGGGGAGCGCTAGGACCTACAATGAGCAGTTCTTC
CASSPGSARTYNEQFF
>.|TRBJ1-1|.|TRBV7-9|14
TGTGCCAGCTCCCGGGTTGCCATGAACACTGAAGCTTTCTTT
CASSRVAMNTEAFF
>TRBD1|TRBJ2-1|few|TRBV14|17
TGTGCCAGCAGCCGGGACAGTTCCCTACTCTCCTACAATGAGCAGTTCTTC
CASSRDSSLLSYNEQFF
>.|TRBJ2-5|.|TRBV7-2|15
TGTGCCAGCAGCCCGGGAGACTCTTACCAAGAGACCCAGTACTTC
CASSPGDSYQETQYF
>TRBD1|TRBJ1-4|.|TRBV19|15
TGTGCCAGTAGTATTCGTGACAGGGGTGGAGAAAAACTGTTTTTT
CASSIRDRGGEKLFF
>.|TRBJ2-2|.|TRBV7-7|15
TGTGCTAGCAGCCCCCTCCGGGGGGCCAGCGGGGAGCTGTTTTTT
CASSPLRGASGELFF
>.|TRBJ2-3|.|TRBV29-1|13
TGCAGCGGCTTAAGGGGCCAAACAGATACGCAGTATTTT
CSGLRGQTDTQYF
>.|TRBJ1-4|.|TRBV24-1|14
TGTGCCACCAGTCTATCGGGCGGGAGTGGAAAACTGTTTTTT
CATSLSGGSGKLFF
>.|TRBJ1-2|.|TRBV30|11
TGTGCCGGAGGGGACTCAGTGGGCTACACCTTC
CAGGDSVGYTF
>.|TRBJ2-3|.|TRBV6-2/TRBV6-3|14
TGTGCCAGCAGTAGCCGGGTAGGCCCAGATACGCAGTATTTT
CASSSRVGPDTQYF
>.|TRBJ2-2|.|TRBV28|17
TGTGCCAGCAGTTTATGGCGGGAAAGGCGGAACACCGGGGAGCTGTTTTTT
CASSLWRERRNTGELFF
>TRBD2|TRBJ2-2|.|TRBV27|16
TGTGCCAGCAGTTCCCCCGGGGGGACTAGGGCCGGGGAGCTGTTTTTT
CASSSPGGTRAGELFF
>.|TRBJ1-3|.|TRBV7-9|15
TGTGCCAGCAGCTTAGTGGGGGGCTCTGGAAACACCATATATTTT
CASSLVGGSGNTIYF
>TRBD1|TRBJ1-2|few|TRBV4-1|14
TGCGCCAGCAGCCAGGCGGGACAGCTATATGGCTACACCTTC
CASSQAGQLYGYTF
>TRBD2|TRBJ2-5|.|TRBV18|15
TGTGCCAGCTCACCACACGTCGGGGGGGACGAGACCCAGTACTTC
CASSPHVGGDETQYF
>TRBD1|TRBJ1-1|.|TRBV7-6|16
TGTGCCAGCAGCTCGGCAGGGGGTCGAATGAACACTGAAGCTTTCTTT
CASSSAGGRMNTEAFF
>TRBD1|TRBJ1-3|.|TRBV10-3|15
TGTGCCATCAGTGCGGACAGGGGATCTGGAAACACCATATATTTT
CAISADRGSGNTIYF
>.|TRBJ1-3|.|TRBV30|15
TGTGCCTGGAGTCCTGGGGGGGGCTCTGGAAACACCATATATTTT
CAWSPGGGSGNTIYF
>.|TRBJ2-3|.|TRBV5-1|15
TGCGCCAGCAGCTTGGGTCAGGGGACGGCAGATACGCAGTATTTT
CASSLGQGTADTQYF
>.|TRBJ1-4|.|TRBV28|14
TGTGCCAGCAGTTTAGGGGGCGGTAATGAAAAACTGTTTTTT
CASSLGGGNEKLFF
>.|TRBJ2-2|.|TRBV7-9|15
TGTGCCAGCAGCTTAGAGGGGCTCATCCTCAGGGAGCTGTTTTTT
CASSLEGLILRELFF
>.|TRBJ1-1|.|TRBV7-9|11
TGTGCCAGCAGCTCCGACAAAGAAGCTTTCTTT
CASSSDKEAFF
>.|TRBJ2-5|.|TRBV5-8|14
TGTGCCAGCAGCGAACCGGGTGTCGTCCAGACCCAGTACTTC
CASSEPGVVQTQYF
>.|TRBJ2-7|.|TRBV28|16
TGTGCCAGCAGTTCACCGGCGACAGGTGCTGACTACGAGCAGTACTTC
CASSSPATGADYEQYF
>.|TRBJ1-5|few|TRBV4-1|16
TGCGCCAGCAGCCAAGTTCTGGGACGGGAGGTTCAGCCCCAGCATTTT
CASSQVLGREVQPQHF
>.|TRBJ2-6|.|TRBV5-1|15
TGCGCCAGCACAGGGGTTGAAGCTGGGGCCAACGTCCTGACTTTC
CASTGVEAGANVLTF
>.|TRBJ1-2|.|TRBV3-1/TRBV3-2|13
TGTGCCAGCAGCCAGGACTTAAACTATGGCTACACCTTC
CASSQDLNYGYTF
>TRBD1|TRBJ1-1|.|TRBV3-1/TRBV3-2|15
TGTGCCAGCAGCCGGAGGGACAGTCGAGGCACTGAAGCTTTCTTT
CASSRRDSRGTEAFF
>.|TRBJ1-4|.|TRBV30|16
TGTGCCTGGAGTGTAGGGAGGGTGAGGACTAATGAAAAACTGTTTTTT
CAWSVGRVRTNEKLFF
>.|TRBJ1-5|many|TRBV5-6|14
TGTGCCAGCAGCTTGACAGGAAGCAATCAGCCCCAGCATTTT
CASSLTGSNQPQHF
>.|TRBJ1-3|.|TRBV28|13
TGTGCCAGCAGTGGCGGGGCGGGAAACACCATATATTTT
CASSGGAGNTIYF
>.|TRBJ2-3|.|TRBV29-1|14
TGCAGCGCACAGGTCCCCCCCGGGACAGATACGCAGTATTTT
CSAQVPPGTDTQYF